This T cell receptor beta chain is from a study of OX40 agonist ivuxolimab in advanced cancers. TCRdb keeps only in-frame clones here, not all; method: immunoSEQ multiplex PCR. The sample has 80,000 to 100,000 clones; 90% to 95% are singletons. Sequencing used CD4+ or CD8+ T cells sorted from blood, obtained in a trial of the OX40 agonist ivuxolimab. The source of this sequence is an adult with an advanced solid tumor such as melanoma, head and neck, liver or kidney cancer.

The CDR3 DNA reads TGTGCCAGCAGCCCAAAACCCAGGTCCGGGGAGCTGTTTTTT. Protein sequence: CASSPKPRSGELFF. The gene calls are TRBV28 and TRBJ2-2; D is uncertain. The CDR3 covers 14 residues. V was pared by 6 bases and J by 6 bases, with 14 bases between. Germline V gene lookup returns CDR1 MDHEN and CDR2 SYDVKM. Full variable domain (missing parts from reference TRBV28 and TRBJ2-2): DVKVTQSSRYLVKRTGEKVFLECVQDMDHENMFWYRQDPGLGLRLIYFSYDVKMKEKGDIPEGYSVSREKKERFSLILESASTNQTSMYLCASSPKPRSGELFFGEGSRLTVL.